At least ten counts were recorded for the clone carrying this T cell receptor (beta chain). Its target is not known. A modified ARM-PCR protocol with three rounds of nested PCR amplified TCRbeta. TCRdb called the multiplex PCR reads again in MiXCR, with one record for every CDR3 protein. The data show about 110,000 distinct CDR3 sequences, approximately 84% seen once. No cell sorting was done before RNA was extracted from the tissue. Between August and November 2014, newly diagnosed, chemotherapy-naive lung cancer patients underwent thoracic surgery in China. V lost 2 bases and J lost 0, with 14 bases in between. From germline, CDR1 is KGHDR and CDR2 SFDVKD. This CDR3 is built from 17 residues. The data derive from a study of tumor and adjacent non-tumor tissue in lung cancer. Study summary: Stage I to III disease affected 9 to 10 men and 5 women aged about 31 to 80. Findings and caveats of the study: Normal lung showed higher cumulative top 100 clone frequency than tumor.

Sequencing was carried out using lung tumor tissue. V usage is TRBV24-1 and J usage is TRBJ2-3; the D gene is possibly TRBD1 (5 bases). This receptor was identified in a man aged 70-80 years with non-small cell lung cancer. This CDR3 is CATSDSSWGFSTDTQYF. In DNA form, the CDR3 reads TGTGCCACCAGTGATTCGAGCTGGGGCTTTAGCACAGATACGCAGTATTTT.